Below are 29 T cell receptor beta chains sequenced from a single sample in a study of cytomegalovirus exposure and HLA in healthy donors (dated by TCRdb to 2017 to 2019). Libraries were built with the immunoSEQ multiplex PCR assay. A mixture of 60 forward primers for TCR Vbeta segments and 13 reverse primers for TCR Jbeta segments was used in the multiplex PCR. The table comes from immuneACCESS by way of TCRdb, which keeps in-frame sequences with V and J called. Part of the clones is missing from these tables; in studies checked, under half for an unresolved V gene and the rest for unknown reasons. The sample table lists around 150,000 clones, roughly 85% of them with a count of one. Clones ranked in the top ten supply approximately 0.85% of the sample. The sample consisted of PBMCs. These receptors were taken from a woman in her 30s in good health and CMV-seronegative.

J is TRBJ2-3 and V is TRBV9, with a tentative D call TRBD1 (5 bases). Trimming stripped 0 bases from V and 3 bases from J, with 8 bases between. The CDR3 sequence is 14 residues long. Per the germline V gene, CDR1 is SGDLS and CDR2 is YYNGEE. CDR3 DNA: TGTGCCAGCAGCGTAGAAAAGGGGACAGATACGCAGTATTTT. Translation: CASSVEKGTDTQYF.

The chain uses TRBV5-1 and TRBJ2-3, with a tentative D call TRBD1 (6 bases). This CDR3 has 14 amino acids. Germline CDR1 SGHRS, CDR2 YFSETQ. Trimming removed 5 bases from V and 2 bases from J, with 12 bases in between. The CDR3 loop is CASRVDRPTDTQYF. As DNA, the CDR3 is TGCGCCAGCAGGGTGGACAGACCCACAGATACGCAGTATTTT. Full variable domain (remainder filled in from reference TRBV5-1 and TRBJ2-3): KAGVTQTPRYLIKTRGQQVTLSCSPISGHRSVSWYQQTPGQGLQFLFEYFSETQRNKGNFPGRFSGRQFSNSRSEMNVSTLELGDSALYLCASRVDRPTDTQYFGPGTRLTVL.

The chain links TRBV18 to TRBJ1-2; D unclear. The V end lost 0 bases, the J end lost 0 bases, and 14 bases lay between the germline ends. The germline CDR1 and CDR2 sequences are KGHSH and LQKENI. CDR3 length: 17 residues. The CDR3 bases are TGTGCCAGCTCACCACCGAACAGCCTTGGCACTAACTATGGCTACACCTTC. This sequence encodes CASSPPNSLGTNYGYTF.

This clone occurred a few times. The chain couples TRBV5-1 to TRBJ1-4; a possible D gene is TRBD1 (5 bases). The V gene's germline CDR1 is SGHRS and CDR2 YFSETQ. Trimming removed 4 bases at V and 2 bases at J, with 9 bases between. The CDR3 loop spans 14 amino acids. The CDR3 DNA sequence: TGCGCCAGCAGCATTCAGGGTACTAATGAAAAACTGTTTTTT. Protein: CASSIQGTNEKLFF.

CDR3 loop: CASSLKTGDSPLHF. As DNA, the CDR3 is TGCGCCAGCAGCTTGAAGACAGGGGATTCACCCCTCCACTTT. The chain couples TRBV5-1 to TRBJ1-6, with 8 bases lining up with TRBD1. Trimming at V came to 1 base and at J to 8 bases, leaving 2 bases not matched to a gene. The CDR3 consists of 14 residues. Germline values: CDR1 SGHRS, CDR2 YFSETQ.

For this clone: Germline is not matched at one junction end, which may reflect a read error. The chain couples TRBV19 to TRBJ1-1; possibly TRBD1 for D (6 bases). This CDR3 is 15 amino acids long. From germline, CDR1 is LNHDA and CDR2 SQIVND (reference sequence). CDR3: CASSISNRANTAAFF. In nucleotides, the CDR3 is TGTGCCAGTAGTATATCTAACAGGGCGAACACTGCAGCTTTCTTT.

CDR3 region: CASSLVVGGALFF. Here the CDR3 DNA reads TGTGCCAGCAGCTTAGTTGTGGGGGGGGCGTTGTTTTTT. The J gene is TRBJ1-4, the V gene TRBV7-8; TRBD1 is a possible D gene (6 bases). CDR1 and CDR2 from the germline V gene are SGHVS and FQNEAQ. Trimming pared 1 base from V and 15 bases from J, leaving 15 bases between. There are 13 residues in the CDR3.

This chain links TRBV5-1 with TRBJ2-7; 7 nucleotides match TRBD1. The V segment lost 3 bases and the J segment 3 bases; nucleotides outside the gene matches: 9. CDR1 and CDR2 from the germline V gene are SGHRS and YFSETQ. This CDR3 has 15 residues. The CDR3 DNA is TGCGCCAGCAGCTACGACAGGGCGGCTGTCTACGAGCAGTACTTC. This translates into CASSYDRAAVYEQYF.

The chain carries TRBV18 and TRBJ2-6; D may be TRBD2 (6 bases). From germline, CDR1 is KGHSH and CDR2 LQKENI. This CDR3 is built from 19 residues. Trimming removed 0 bases from V and 1 base from J, with 16 bases in between. The CDR3 here is CASSPPWRAFPSGANVLTF. The DNA for the CDR3 is TGTGCCAGCTCACCACCGTGGAGGGCTTTTCCATCTGGGGCCAACGTCCTGACTTTC.

As for this clone: One junction end does not reproduce the germline sequence, and a read error may be involved. V and J are TRBV6-1 and TRBJ2-7, with D uncertain. This CDR3 has 12 amino acids. Germline values: CDR1 MNHNS, CDR2 SASEGT. CDR3 sequence reads: CASSEAPLTQCF. The DNA of the CDR3 is TGTGCCAGCAGTGAAGCGCCCCTCACCCAGTGCTTC.

The chain links TRBV9 to TRBJ2-3; the D gene is possibly TRBD1 (6 bases). CDR1 SGDLS and CDR2 YYNGEE come from the germline V gene. Trimming removed 4 bases at V and 1 base at J, with 19 bases between. This CDR3 is built from 17 residues. CDR3 residues: CASSLRTGPGGTDTQYF. CDR3 in DNA: TGTGCCAGCAGCTTGCGAACAGGGCCTGGGGGCACAGATACGCAGTATTTT.

Here the CDR3 reads CASSLESGYEQYF. DNA of the CDR3: TGTGCCAGCAGTTTAGAAAGCGGGTACGAGCAGTACTTC. J is TRBJ2-7 and V is TRBV28; weak D call: TRBD2 (6 bases). Germline V CDR1 and CDR2: MDHEN, SYDVKM. This CDR3 is built from 13 residues. The V end was cut by 2 bases, the J end by 4 bases, with 9 bases between.

The chain joins TRBV28 to TRBJ2-7; 9 nucleotides match TRBD2. The CDR3 length is 18 residues. With 6 bases clipped from V and 1 base from J, the junction kept 16 bases outside the gene matches. CDR1 is MDHEN, CDR2 SYDVKM, per germline. CDR3 in amino acids: CASSSHGVTSGPSYEQYF. The CDR3 DNA is TGTGCCAGCAGCTCACACGGGGTCACTAGCGGGCCTTCCTACGAGCAGTACTTC. Filled out from reference TRBV28 and TRBJ2-7, the complete variable domain reads DVKVTQSSRYLVKRTGEKVFLECVQDMDHENMFWYRQDPGLGLRLIYFSYDVKMKEKGDIPEGYSVSREKKERFSLILESASTNQTSMYLCASSSHGVTSGPSYEQYFGPGTRLTVT.

The chain joins TRBV2 to TRBJ2-3; the match to TRBD2 covers 9 bases. The germline CDR1 and CDR2 sequences are SNHLY and FYNNEI. Losses at the gene ends were 8 bases for V and 4 bases for J; bases not matched to a gene: 13. The CDR3 consists of 16 residues. The DNA for the CDR3 is TGTGCCAGCCCTAAGGGGAATAGCGGGAGTTCAGATACGCAGTATTTT. Residues: CASPKGNSGSSDTQYF.

The CDR3 region has the DNA TGTGCCAGCAGCGTAGAGGGACTAGCGGGAATTCGCACAGATACGCAGTATTTT. As protein: CASSVEGLAGIRTDTQYF. This chain uses TRBV9 with TRBJ2-3; 13 nucleotides match TRBD2. CDR1 SGDLS and CDR2 YYNGEE come from the germline V gene. The CDR3 has 18 amino acids. The junction had 5 bases not matched to a gene; V was cut back by 0 bases and J by 1 base.

The chain uses TRBV7-2 and TRBJ2-3, with 9 bases aligning to TRBD1. The germline CDR1 and CDR2 sequences are SGHTA and FQGNSA. CDR3 length: 14 residues. With 6 bases clipped from V and 8 bases from J, the junction kept 9 bases outside the gene matches. The DNA for the CDR3 is TGTGCCAGCAGGGGGCTACAGGGGGCGCCTACGCAGTATTTT. Translating gives CASRGLQGAPTQYF.

The V gene is TRBV27, the J gene TRBJ2-7; the D is unclear. The CDR3 contains 13 residues. Germline loops: CDR1 MNHEY, CDR2 SMNVEV (reference sequence). The ends were cut back, 3 bases at V and 3 bases at J, with 9 bases in the middle. Here the CDR3 reads CASSFLGGYEQYF. CDR3 bases: TGTGCCAGCAGTTTTCTAGGTGGCTACGAGCAGTACTTC.

The chain combines TRBV10-1 with TRBJ2-5; 10 bases align to TRBD2. CDR1 WNHNN and CDR2 SYGVQD come from the germline V gene (reference sequence). V was clipped by 3 bases and J by 5 bases; unmatched bases: 6. The CDR3 loop spans 15 amino acids. The CDR3 nucleotides read TGCGCCAGCAGTGACCAGCGGGAGGGCCGGGAGACCCAGTACTTC. This gives the protein CASSDQREGRETQYF.

The CDR3 DNA reads TGTGCCAGCAGCTTGGGCGGGAGCACAGATACGCAGTATTTT. As protein: CASSLGGSTDTQYF. The chain combines TRBV5-4 with TRBJ2-3; D possibly corresponds to TRBD2 (5 bases). The CDR3 runs to 14 residues. Trimming removed 0 bases at V and 0 bases at J, with 5 bases between. Germline CDR1 reads SGHNT; CDR2 reads YYREEE (reference sequence).

The V call is TRBV7-3, the J call TRBJ2-3; 7 bases agree with TRBD2. Germline CDR1 and CDR2: SGHTA and FQGTGA. There are 14 residues in the CDR3. V lost 4 bases and J lost 0; bases outside the gene matches: 1. CDR3 loop: CASSSSGSTDTQYF. The CDR3 region has the DNA TGTGCCAGCAGCTCTAGCGGTAGCACAGATACGCAGTATTTT.

This clone occurred a few times. The gene calls are TRBV7-9 and TRBJ1-3; tentatively, D is TRBD1 (5 bases). V was trimmed by 4 bases and J by 2 bases, leaving 9 bases between them. CDR3 length equals 14 residues. Per the germline V gene, CDR1 is SEHNR and CDR2 is FQNEAQ (reference sequence). CDR3 DNA sequence: TGTGCCAGCAGCTCGGCGGGACCTGGAAACACCATATATTTT. Its protein product is CASSSAGPGNTIYF.

The chain is built from TRBV6-5 and TRBJ2-2, with D unclear. CDR1 MNHEY and CDR2 SVGAGI come from the germline V gene. The ends were cut back, 2 bases at V and 4 bases at J, with 8 bases in the middle. The CDR3 is made up of 14 amino acids. The CDR3 reads CASSYLASTGELFF. Written as DNA, the CDR3 is TGTGCCAGCAGTTACCTCGCGTCCACCGGGGAGCTGTTTTTT.

The chain has TRBV18 and TRBJ2-5; 7 bases map to TRBD1. The CDR3 length is 13 residues. V trimming: 3 bases; J trimming: 5 bases; junction bases outside the gene matches: 3. Germline values: CDR1 KGHSH, CDR2 LQKENI. In DNA form, the CDR3 reads TGTGCCAGCTCACCCACAGGGGACGAGACCCAGTACTTC. It encodes CASSPTGDETQYF.

The V and J genes are TRBV27 and TRBJ2-1; no clear D gene. CDR3 length: 13 residues. Trimming removed 5 bases from V and 10 bases from J, with 15 bases in between. CDR1 is MNHEY, CDR2 SMNVEV, per germline (reference sequence). The CDR3 nucleotides read TGTGCCAGCAGTCCGCGGAAGTCGGAGGAGCAGTTCTTC. Translated: CASSPRKSEEQFF.

The CDR3 is CASSQEEAGGTDTQYF. DNA for the CDR3: TGTGCCAGCAGCCAAGAGGAAGCGGGGGGGACAGATACGCAGTATTTT. The rearrangement uses TRBV4-2 and TRBJ2-3; 10 bases match TRBD2. In germline, CDR1 is LGHNA, CDR2 YNFKEQ. CDR3 length: 16 residues. Trimming at V came to 0 bases and at J to 3 bases, leaving 3 bases not matched to a gene.

This clone was counted a single time. The rearrangement links TRBV21-1 to TRBJ1-2; TRBD1 was called by the table and not checked on the DNA. TRBV21-1 is assigned pseudogene status. The CDR3 is 18 amino acids. CDR3 in amino acids: CASSKVCRGQGYSYGYTF. In DNA form, the CDR3 reads TGTGCCAGCAGCAAAGTTTGTAGGGGACAGGGGTACTCTTATGGCTACACCTTC.

A few counts support this clone. The chain employs TRBV10-1 and TRBJ2-1; 9 positions agree with TRBD2. Trimming took 4 bases from V and 4 from J; bases not matched to a gene: 11. This CDR3 has 17 residues. The germline gives CDR1 WNHNN, CDR2 SYGVQD (reference sequence). The CDR3 DNA follows: TGCGCCAGCAGTGGGCTTCTGAGCGGGGGGACTTACAATGAGCAGTTCTTC. Its translation is CASSGLLSGGTYNEQFF.

The chain recombines TRBV25-1 with TRBJ2-1; 14 bases map to TRBD2. CDR3 length equals 16 residues. Unmatched junction bases numbered 10, after V lost 5 bases and J lost 10 bases. Per the germline V gene, CDR1 is MGHDK and CDR2 is SYGVNS. The CDR3 loop is CASSPGGTSGSKEQFF. The CDR3 nucleotides read TGTGCCAGCAGTCCCGGTGGGACTAGCGGGAGTAAGGAGCAGTTCTTC.

This chain joins TRBV29-1 and TRBJ2-3, with D tentatively TRBD2 (6 bases). Germline V lookup: CDR1 SQVTM, CDR2 ANQGSEA. Trimming shortened V by 5 bases and J by 1 base, and 22 bases separated the two germline ends. The CDR3 consists of 17 residues. The DNA for the CDR3 is TGCAGCGTTAGCCAAGCCACGGGGAGCGGGCGCACAGATACGCAGTATTTT. This gives the protein CSVSQATGSGRTDTQYF.